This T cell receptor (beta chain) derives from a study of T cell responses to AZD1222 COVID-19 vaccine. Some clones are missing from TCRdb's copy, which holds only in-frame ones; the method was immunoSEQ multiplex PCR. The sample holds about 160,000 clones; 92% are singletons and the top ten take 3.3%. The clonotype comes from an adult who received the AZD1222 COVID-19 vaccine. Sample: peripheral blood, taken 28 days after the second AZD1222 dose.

CDR3 bases: TGTGCCGGGGAGGAGGATGAAAAACTGTTTTTT. It translates to CAGEEDEKLFF. The chain carries TRBV30 and TRBJ1-4, with D unclear. Trimming removed 8 bases at V and 6 bases at J, with 10 bases between. This CDR3 is 11 amino acids long. From germline, CDR1 is GTSNPN and CDR2 SVGIG (reference sequence).